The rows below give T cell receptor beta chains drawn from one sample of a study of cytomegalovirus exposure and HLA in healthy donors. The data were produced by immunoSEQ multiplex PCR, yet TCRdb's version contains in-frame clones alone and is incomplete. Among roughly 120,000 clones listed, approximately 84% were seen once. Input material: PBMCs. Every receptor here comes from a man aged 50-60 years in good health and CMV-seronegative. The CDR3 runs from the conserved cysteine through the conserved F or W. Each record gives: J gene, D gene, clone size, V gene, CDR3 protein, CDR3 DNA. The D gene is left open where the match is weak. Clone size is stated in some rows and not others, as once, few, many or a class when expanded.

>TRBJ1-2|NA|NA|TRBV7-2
CASSLRWGDYGYTF
TGTGCCAGCAGCCTTAGGTGGGGGGACTATGGCTACACCTTC
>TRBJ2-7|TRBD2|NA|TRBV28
CASNRLAGGWRSYEQYF
TGTGCCAGCAATAGACTAGCGGGAGGGTGGCGCTCCTACGAGCAGTACTTC
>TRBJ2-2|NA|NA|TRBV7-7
CASSPSQGTGELFF
TGTGCCAGCAGCCCATCCCAGGGCACCGGGGAGCTGTTTTTT
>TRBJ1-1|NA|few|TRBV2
CASSEDLPGAFF
TGTGCCAGCAGTGAAGACCTCCCGGGGGCTTTCTTT
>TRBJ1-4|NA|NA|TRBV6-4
CASSDSFKRTATNEKLFF
TGTGCCAGCAGTGACTCCTTCAAGAGGACAGCCACTAATGAAAAACTGTTTTTT
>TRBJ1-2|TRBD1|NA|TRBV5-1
CASSLQGQKTRYGYTF
TGCGCCAGCAGCTTGCAGGGACAGAAGACTCGCTATGGCTACACCTTC
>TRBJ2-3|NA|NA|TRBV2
CAIGVDSSRTDTQYF
TGTGCCATCGGTGTTGACTCTTCCCGCACAGATACGCAGTATTTT
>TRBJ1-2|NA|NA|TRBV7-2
CASSLVTLGGDGYTF
TGTGCCAGCAGCTTAGTTACCCTTGGAGGCGATGGCTACACCTTC
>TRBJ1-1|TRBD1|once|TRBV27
CASRSAGTGVKNTEAFF
TGTGCCAGCAGATCCGCCGGGACAGGGGTAAAGAACACTGAAGCTTTCTTT
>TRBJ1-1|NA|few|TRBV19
CASSIRGGADTEAFF
TGTGCCAGTAGTATAAGAGGGGGGGCGGACACTGAAGCTTTCTTT
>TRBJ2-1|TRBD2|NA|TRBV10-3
CATKESSGSNEQFF
TGTGCCACCAAGGAGTCTAGCGGGAGCAATGAGCAGTTCTTC
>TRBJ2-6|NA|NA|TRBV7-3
CASSLTPRSGANVLTF
TGTGCCAGCAGCTTAACTCCCCGCTCTGGGGCCAACGTCCTGACTTTC
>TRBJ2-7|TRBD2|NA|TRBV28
CASSSIAGVVRQYF
TGTGCCAGCAGTTCCATAGCGGGAGTGGTGAGGCAGTACTTC
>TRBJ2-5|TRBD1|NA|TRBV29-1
CSVGQGSETQYF
TGCAGCGTTGGACAGGGGTCAGAGACCCAGTACTTC
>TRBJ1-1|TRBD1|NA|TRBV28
CASSLTGQGLTEAFF
TGTGCCAGCAGTTTAACAGGACAGGGGCTGACTGAAGCTTTCTTT
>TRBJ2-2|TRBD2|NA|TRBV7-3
CASSLTRLAGNTGELFF
TGTGCCAGCAGCTTAACAAGACTAGCGGGAAACACCGGGGAGCTGTTTTTT
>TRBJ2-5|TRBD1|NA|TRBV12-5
CASGPQNRGGTQYF
TGTGCTAGTGGTCCCCAAAACAGGGGTGGGACCCAGTACTTC
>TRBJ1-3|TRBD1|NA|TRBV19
CASSDTGDSGNTIYF
TGTGCCAGTAGTGATACAGGGGACTCTGGAAACACCATATATTTT
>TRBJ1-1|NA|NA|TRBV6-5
CASSYARVILTEAFF
TGTGCCAGCAGTTACGCCAGGGTAATTTTAACTGAAGCTTTCTTT
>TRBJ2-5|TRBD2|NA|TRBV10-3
CAISEQAGGGETQYF
TGTGCCATCAGTGAGCAAGCGGGAGGAGGTGAGACCCAGTACTTC
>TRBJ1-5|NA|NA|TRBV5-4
CASSLQGNGQPQHF
TGTGCCAGCAGTTTACAGGGAAATGGGCAGCCCCAGCATTTT
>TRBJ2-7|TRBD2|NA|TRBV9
CASRVEAGGPSSYEQYF
TGTGCCAGCCGCGTAGAGGCGGGAGGGCCCTCGTCCTACGAGCAGTACTTC
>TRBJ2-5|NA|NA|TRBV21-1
CARIGPFAVQETQYF
TGTGCCAGGATTGGCCCCTTCGCGGTACAAGAGACCCAGTACTTC
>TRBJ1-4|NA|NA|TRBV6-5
CASRAADSPVEKLFF
TGTGCCAGCAGGGCAGCGGACAGCCCCGTAGAAAAACTGTTTTTT
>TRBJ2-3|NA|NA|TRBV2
CASSDPRYSDTQYF
TGTGCCAGCAGTGATCCCAGATATTCAGATACGCAGTATTTT
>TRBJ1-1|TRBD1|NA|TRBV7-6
CASSHSTGTLMNTEAFF
TGTGCCAGCAGCCATTCGACAGGGACCCTAATGAACACTGAAGCTTTCTTT
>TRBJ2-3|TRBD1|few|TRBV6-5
CASRGQGTDTQYF
TGTGCCAGCAGAGGACAGGGCACAGATACGCAGTATTTT
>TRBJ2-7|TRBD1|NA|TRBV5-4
CASSLPTGEHEQYF
TGTGCCAGCAGCTTACCCACAGGGGAACACGAGCAGTACTTC
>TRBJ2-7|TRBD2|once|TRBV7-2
CASSYRTSGGPSSYEQYF
TGTGCCAGCAGCTACCGGACTAGCGGGGGGCCCAGCTCCTACGAGCAGTACTTC
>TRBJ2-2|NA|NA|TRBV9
CASTGQANTGELFF
TGTGCCAGCACGGGACAAGCGAACACCGGGGAGCTGTTTTTT